This T cell receptor (beta chain) was sequenced for a study of blood T cell repertoires in COVID-19. Looking at the study overall: Donors in the United States, Italy and Spain gave samples during acute or convalescent COVID-19. PBMCs, B-cell-depleted T cells, or T cells provided the cDNA or gDNA that made up the material.

Seattle patients were enrolled while actively infected and followed longitudinally. How the authors handled the data: Counts of nucleated cells, estimated from reference gene primer amplification, were obtained. Libraries were prepared by immunoSEQ multiplex PCR; TCRdb keeps only in-frame clonotypes and omits some of them. V and J calls and clone size are those listed in that table; D and trimming were worked out from the DNA. The sample has over 250,000 clones; just under 90% are singletons. The V and J ends lost 0 bases and 2 bases respectively, with 9 bases between them. The CDR3 covers 15 residues. Germline CDR1 reads KGHSH; CDR2 reads LQKENI. This clone was seen just once.

The receptor's source is a woman between 50 and 59 years old with COVID-19, enrolled during active disease. The chain carries TRBV18 and TRBJ2-3, with unresolved D. The sample comprised peripheral blood. CDR3 coding DNA: TGTGCCAGCTCACCACCGAGTCACTTCACAGATACGCAGTATTTT. Amino acid sequence: CASSPPSHFTDTQYF.